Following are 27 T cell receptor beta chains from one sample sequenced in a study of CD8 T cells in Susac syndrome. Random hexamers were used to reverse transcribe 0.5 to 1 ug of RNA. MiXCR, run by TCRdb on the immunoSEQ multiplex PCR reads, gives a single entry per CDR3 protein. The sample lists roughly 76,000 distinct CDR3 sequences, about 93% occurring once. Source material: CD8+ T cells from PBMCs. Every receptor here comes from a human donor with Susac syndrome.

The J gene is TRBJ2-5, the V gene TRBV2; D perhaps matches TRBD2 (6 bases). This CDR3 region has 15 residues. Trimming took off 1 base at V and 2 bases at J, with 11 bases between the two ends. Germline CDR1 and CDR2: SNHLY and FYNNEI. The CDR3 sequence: CASSEVGSGQETQYF. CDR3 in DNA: TGTGCCAGCAGTGAAGTCGGTAGCGGACAAGAGACCCAGTACTTC.

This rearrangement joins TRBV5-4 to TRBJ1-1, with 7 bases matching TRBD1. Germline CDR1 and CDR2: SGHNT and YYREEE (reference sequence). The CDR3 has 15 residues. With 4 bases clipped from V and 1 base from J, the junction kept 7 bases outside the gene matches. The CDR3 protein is CASSQGWTGNTEAFF. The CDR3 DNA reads TGTGCCAGCAGCCAAGGATGGACAGGGAACACTGAAGCTTTCTTT.

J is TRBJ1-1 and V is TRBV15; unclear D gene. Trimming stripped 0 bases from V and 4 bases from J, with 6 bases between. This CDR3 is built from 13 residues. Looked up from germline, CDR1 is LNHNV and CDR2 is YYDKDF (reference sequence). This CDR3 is CATSRDVGTEAFF. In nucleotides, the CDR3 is TGTGCCACCAGCAGAGATGTGGGCACTGAAGCTTTCTTT. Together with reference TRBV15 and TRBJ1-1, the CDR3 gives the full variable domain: DAMVIQNPRYQVTQFGKPVTLSCSQTLNHNVMYWYQQKSSQAPKLLFHYYDKDFNNEADTPDNFQSRRPNTSFCFLDIRSPGLGDTAMYLCATSRDVGTEAFFGQGTRLTVV.

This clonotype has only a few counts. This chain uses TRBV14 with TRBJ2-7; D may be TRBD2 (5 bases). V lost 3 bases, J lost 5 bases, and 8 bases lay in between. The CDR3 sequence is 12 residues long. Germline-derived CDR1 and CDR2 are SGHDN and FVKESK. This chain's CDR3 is CASSQRLNEQYF. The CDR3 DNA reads TGTGCCAGCAGCCAGCGACTAAACGAGCAGTACTTC.

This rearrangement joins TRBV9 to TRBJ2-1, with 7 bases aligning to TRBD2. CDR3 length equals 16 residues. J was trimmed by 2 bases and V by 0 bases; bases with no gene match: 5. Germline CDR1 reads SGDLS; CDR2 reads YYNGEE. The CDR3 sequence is CASSVAGGSPYNEQFF. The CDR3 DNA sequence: TGTGCCAGCAGCGTAGCGGGCGGGAGCCCCTACAATGAGCAGTTCTTC.

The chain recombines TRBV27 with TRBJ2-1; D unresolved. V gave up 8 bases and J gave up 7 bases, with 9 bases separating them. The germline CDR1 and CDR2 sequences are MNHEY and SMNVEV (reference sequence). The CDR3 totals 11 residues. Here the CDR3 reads CASQVRNEQFF. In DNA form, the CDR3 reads TGTGCCAGCCAAGTGAGGAATGAGCAGTTCTTC.

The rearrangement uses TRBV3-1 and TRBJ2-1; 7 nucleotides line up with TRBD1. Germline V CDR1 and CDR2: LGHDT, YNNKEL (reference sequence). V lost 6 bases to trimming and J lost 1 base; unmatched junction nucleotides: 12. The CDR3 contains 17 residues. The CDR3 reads CASSRGQDGDSYNEQFF. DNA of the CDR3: TGTGCCAGCAGTCGAGGACAGGACGGGGATTCCTACAATGAGCAGTTCTTC.

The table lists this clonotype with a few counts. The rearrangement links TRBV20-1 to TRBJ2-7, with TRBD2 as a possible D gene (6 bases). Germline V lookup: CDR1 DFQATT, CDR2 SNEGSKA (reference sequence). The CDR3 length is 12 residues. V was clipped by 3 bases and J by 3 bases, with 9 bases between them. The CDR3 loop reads CSARDYGYEQYF. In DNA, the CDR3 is TGCAGTGCTAGGGACTACGGCTACGAGCAGTACTTC.

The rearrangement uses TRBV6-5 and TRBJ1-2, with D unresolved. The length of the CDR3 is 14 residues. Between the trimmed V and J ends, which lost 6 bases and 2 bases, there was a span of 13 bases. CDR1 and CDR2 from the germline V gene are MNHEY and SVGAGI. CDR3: CASRRLQSNYGYTF. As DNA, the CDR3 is TGTGCCAGCAGAAGACTTCAATCCAACTATGGCTACACCTTC.

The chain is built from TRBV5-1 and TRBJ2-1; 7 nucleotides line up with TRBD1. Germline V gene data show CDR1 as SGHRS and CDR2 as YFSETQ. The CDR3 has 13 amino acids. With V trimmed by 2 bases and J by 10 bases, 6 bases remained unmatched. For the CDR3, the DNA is TGCGCCAGCAGCTTCCCCCGGGACAGAGAGCAGTTCTTC. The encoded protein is CASSFPRDREQFF.

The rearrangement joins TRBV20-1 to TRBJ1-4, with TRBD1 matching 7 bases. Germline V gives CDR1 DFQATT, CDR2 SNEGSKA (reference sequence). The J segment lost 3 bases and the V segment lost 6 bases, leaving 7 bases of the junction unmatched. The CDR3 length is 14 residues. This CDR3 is CSAATGVANEKLFF. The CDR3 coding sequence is TGCAGTGCCGCCACAGGGGTTGCTAATGAAAAACTGTTTTTT.

The CDR3 loop is CASTLSGGNTEAFF. The CDR3, as DNA: TGCGCCAGCACCTTAAGTGGGGGGAACACTGAAGCTTTCTTT. The rearrangement links TRBV5-1 to TRBJ1-1; perhaps TRBD1 as D (5 bases). Germline V lookup: CDR1 SGHRS, CDR2 YFSETQ. The CDR3 totals 14 residues. With 6 bases removed from V and 1 base from J, the gap between germline ends came to 13 bases. The full variable domain, in which reference TRBV5-1 and TRBJ1-1 provide the parts outside the CDR3, is KAGVTQTPRYLIKTRGQQVTLSCSPISGHRSVSWYQQTPGQGLQFLFEYFSETQRNKGNFPGRFSGRQFSNSRSEMNVSTLELGDSALYLCASTLSGGNTEAFFGQGTRLTVV.

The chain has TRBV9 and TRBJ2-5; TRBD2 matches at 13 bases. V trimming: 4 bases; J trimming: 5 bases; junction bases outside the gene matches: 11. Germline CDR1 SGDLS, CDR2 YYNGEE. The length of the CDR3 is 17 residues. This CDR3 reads CASSSRTSGSSRETQYF. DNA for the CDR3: TGTGCCAGCAGCTCACGGACTAGCGGGAGTTCACGGGAGACCCAGTACTTC.

CDR3 nucleotide sequence: TGTGCCAGCTCACCAGTGGGGGGCTGGACCTACGAGCAGTACTTC. Translation: CASSPVGGWTYEQYF. This sequence joins TRBV18 and TRBJ2-7; D might be TRBD1 or TRBD2, each matching 6 bases. The CDR3 loop spans 15 amino acids. Trimming left V 2 bases short and J 2 bases short, with 13 bases between. Per the germline V gene, CDR1 is KGHSH and CDR2 is LQKENI.

The CDR3 reads CASSLGPGGNTEAFF. The CDR3 bases are TGCGCCAGCAGCTTGGGACCGGGAGGGAACACTGAAGCTTTCTTT. This chain joins TRBV5-1 and TRBJ1-1; D gene unclear. The CDR3 is made up of 15 amino acids. Germline loops: CDR1 SGHRS, CDR2 YFSETQ. Trimming cost V 0 bases and J 1 base, with 10 bases left between them. Full variable domain (remainder filled in from reference TRBV5-1 and TRBJ1-1): KAGVTQTPRYLIKTRGQQVTLSCSPISGHRSVSWYQQTPGQGLQFLFEYFSETQRNKGNFPGRFSGRQFSNSRSEMNVSTLELGDSALYLCASSLGPGGNTEAFFGQGTRLTVV.

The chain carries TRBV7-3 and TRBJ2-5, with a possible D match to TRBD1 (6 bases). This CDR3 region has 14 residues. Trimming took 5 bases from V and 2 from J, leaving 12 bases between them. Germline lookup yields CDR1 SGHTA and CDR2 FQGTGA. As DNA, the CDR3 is TGTGCCAGCAGCCTACAGGGATGGCAAGAGACCCAGTACTTC. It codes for CASSLQGWQETQYF.

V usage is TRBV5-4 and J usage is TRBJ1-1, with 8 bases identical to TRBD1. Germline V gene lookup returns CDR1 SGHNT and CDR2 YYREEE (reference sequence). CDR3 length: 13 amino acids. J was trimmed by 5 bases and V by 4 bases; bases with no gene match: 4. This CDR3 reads CASSVDRDTEAFF. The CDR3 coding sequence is TGTGCCAGCAGCGTGGACAGGGATACTGAAGCTTTCTTT.

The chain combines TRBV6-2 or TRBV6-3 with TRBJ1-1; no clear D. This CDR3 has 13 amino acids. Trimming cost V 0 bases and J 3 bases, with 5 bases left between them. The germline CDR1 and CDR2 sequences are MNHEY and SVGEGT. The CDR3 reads CASSYSTDTEAFF. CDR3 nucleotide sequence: TGTGCCAGCAGTTACTCAACGGACACTGAAGCTTTCTTT.

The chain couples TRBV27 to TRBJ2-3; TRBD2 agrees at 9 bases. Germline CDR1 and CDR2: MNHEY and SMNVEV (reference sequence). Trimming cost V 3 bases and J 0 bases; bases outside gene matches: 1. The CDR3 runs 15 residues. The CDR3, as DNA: TGTGCCAGCAGTTTTACTAGCGGGAGCACAGATACGCAGTATTTT. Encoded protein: CASSFTSGSTDTQYF.

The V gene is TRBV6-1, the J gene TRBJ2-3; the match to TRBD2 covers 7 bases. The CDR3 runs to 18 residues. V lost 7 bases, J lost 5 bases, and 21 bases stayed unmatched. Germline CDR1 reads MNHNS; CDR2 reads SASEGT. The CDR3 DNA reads TGTGCCAGCAACCCTGATCCCCCGGGACTACGTCCGATAGATACGCAGTATTTT. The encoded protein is CASNPDPPGLRPIDTQYF.

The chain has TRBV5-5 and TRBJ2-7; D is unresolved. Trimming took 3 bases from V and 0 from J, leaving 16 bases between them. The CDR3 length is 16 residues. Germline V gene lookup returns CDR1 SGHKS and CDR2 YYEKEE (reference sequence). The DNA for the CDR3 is TGTGCCAGCAGCTCCCCAATTAACACGGACTCCTACGAGCAGTACTTC. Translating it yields CASSSPINTDSYEQYF.

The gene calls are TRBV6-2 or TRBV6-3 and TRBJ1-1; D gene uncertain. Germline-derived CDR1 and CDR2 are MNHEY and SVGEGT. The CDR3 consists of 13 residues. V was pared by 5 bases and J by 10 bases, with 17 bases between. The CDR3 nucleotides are TGTGCCAGCAGTGGTCTCACAGTGGAGGGAGCTTTCTTT. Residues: CASSGLTVEGAFF.

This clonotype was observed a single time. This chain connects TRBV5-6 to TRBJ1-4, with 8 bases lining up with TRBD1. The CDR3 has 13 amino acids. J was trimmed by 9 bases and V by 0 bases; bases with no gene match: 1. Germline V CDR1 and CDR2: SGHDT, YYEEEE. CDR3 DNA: TGTGCCAGCAGCTTGGGACAGGGGAAAAAACTGTTTTTT. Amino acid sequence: CASSLGQGKKLFF.

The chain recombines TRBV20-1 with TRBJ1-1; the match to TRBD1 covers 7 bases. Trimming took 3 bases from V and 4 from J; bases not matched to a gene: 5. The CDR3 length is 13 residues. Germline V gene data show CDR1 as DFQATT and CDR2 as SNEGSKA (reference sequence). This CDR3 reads CSASLTGPTEAFF. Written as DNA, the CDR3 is TGCAGTGCTAGCCTGACAGGGCCCACTGAAGCTTTCTTT.

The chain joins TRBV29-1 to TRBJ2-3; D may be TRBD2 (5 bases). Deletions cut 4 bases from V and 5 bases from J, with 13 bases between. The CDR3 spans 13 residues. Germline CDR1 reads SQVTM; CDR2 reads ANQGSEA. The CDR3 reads CSVGGAGGDTQYF. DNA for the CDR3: TGCAGCGTTGGGGGAGCAGGTGGAGATACGCAGTATTTT.

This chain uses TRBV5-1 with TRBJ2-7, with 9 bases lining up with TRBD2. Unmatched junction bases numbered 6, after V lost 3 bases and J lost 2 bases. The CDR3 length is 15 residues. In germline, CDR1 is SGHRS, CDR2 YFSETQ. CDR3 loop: CASSYAGTSPYEQYF. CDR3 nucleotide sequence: TGCGCCAGCAGCTACGCCGGGACTAGCCCCTACGAGCAGTACTTC.

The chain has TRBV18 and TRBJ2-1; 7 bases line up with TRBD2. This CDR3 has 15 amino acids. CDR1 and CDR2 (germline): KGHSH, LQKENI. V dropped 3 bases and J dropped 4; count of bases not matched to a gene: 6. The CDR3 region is CASSPPSSGYNEQFF. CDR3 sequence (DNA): TGTGCCAGCTCACCCCCGTCTAGCGGTTACAATGAGCAGTTCTTC.